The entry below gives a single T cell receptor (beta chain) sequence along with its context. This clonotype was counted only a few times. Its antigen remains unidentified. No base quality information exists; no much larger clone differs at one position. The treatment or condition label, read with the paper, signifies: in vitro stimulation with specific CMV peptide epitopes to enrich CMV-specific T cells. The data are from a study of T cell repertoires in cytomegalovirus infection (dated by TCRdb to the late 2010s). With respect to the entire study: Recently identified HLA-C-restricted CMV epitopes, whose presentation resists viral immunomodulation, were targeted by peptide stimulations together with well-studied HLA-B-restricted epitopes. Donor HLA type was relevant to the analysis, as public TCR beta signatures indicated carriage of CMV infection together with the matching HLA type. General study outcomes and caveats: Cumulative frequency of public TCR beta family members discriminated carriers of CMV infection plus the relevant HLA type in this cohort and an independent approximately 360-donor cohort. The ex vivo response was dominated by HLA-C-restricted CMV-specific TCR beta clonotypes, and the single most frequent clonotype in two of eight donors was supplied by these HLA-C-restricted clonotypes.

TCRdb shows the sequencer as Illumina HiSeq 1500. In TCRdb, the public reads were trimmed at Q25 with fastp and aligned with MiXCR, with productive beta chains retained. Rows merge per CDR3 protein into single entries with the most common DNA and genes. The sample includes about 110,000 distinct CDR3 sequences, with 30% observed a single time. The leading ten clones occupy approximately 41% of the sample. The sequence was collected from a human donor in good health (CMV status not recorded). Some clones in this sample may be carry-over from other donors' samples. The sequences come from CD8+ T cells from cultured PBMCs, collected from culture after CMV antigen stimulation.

The CDR3 reads as follows: CASSLGVLGGQHTEAFF. The DNA sequence is as follows: TGTGCCAGCAGCTTAGGTGTCCTGGGGGGGCAGCACACTGAAGCTTTCTTT. In this chain, TRBV7-2 is recombined with TRBJ1-1, with TRBD1 tentatively as D gene (6 bases match). Via the germline V gene, CDR1 is SGHTA and CDR2 FQGNSA. The CDR3 measures 17 amino acids from cysteine to phenylalanine. Solely the CDR3 DNA is kept, with 51 bases framed from the first base. V gives up 1 base and J gives up 3 bases, and the segment between their germline ends measures 18 bases.